Presented here are 26 T cell receptor beta chains from one specimen sequenced in a study of shared clonotypes between healthy human individuals. TCRdb keeps only in-frame clones here, not all; method: immunoSEQ multiplex PCR. Of 650,000 to 800,000 clones in the sample, over 60% were seen once. Material for sequencing was memory CD4+ T cells sorted from blood. This sample's subset: CD45RA-negative fraction. The receptors stem from a woman aged 25 to 39 in good health.

The rearrangement joins TRBV9 to TRBJ2-2; 9 nucleotides agree with TRBD2. The CDR3 consists of 16 residues. Losses at the gene ends were 4 bases for V and 4 bases for J; bases not matched to a gene: 8. Looked up from germline, CDR1 is SGDLS and CDR2 is YYNGEE. DNA of the CDR3: TGTGCCAGCAGCTCCCTCGGCGGGAGGGCCACCGGGGAGCTGTTTTTT. Encoded protein: CASSSLGGRATGELFF.

This chain joins TRBV2 and TRBJ2-7, with 10 bases lining up with TRBD2. The length of the CDR3 is 16 residues. The V gene end was trimmed by 6 bases and the J gene end by 0 bases; junction bases not matched to a gene: 8. Germline CDR1 SNHLY, CDR2 FYNNEI. CDR3 DNA sequence: TGTGCCAGCAGCCCGCTTACTAGCGGGGTCTCCTACGAGCAGTACTTC. Protein: CASSPLTSGVSYEQYF.

The V call is TRBV6-1, the J call TRBJ1-5, with TRBD1 matching 7 bases. After removal of 4 bases from V and 3 bases from J, the junction contained 9 bases not matched to a gene. Germline CDR1 is MNHNS and CDR2 is SASEGT. CDR3 length: 16 residues. The CDR3 reads CASSGRKQGDNQPQHF. The CDR3 DNA sequence: TGTGCCAGCAGTGGTCGGAAGCAGGGGGACAATCAGCCCCAGCATTTT.

The chain links TRBV19 to TRBJ1-1, with D unresolved. The CDR3 covers 11 residues. Germline CDR1 reads LNHDA; CDR2 reads SQIVND (reference sequence). V was cut by 7 bases and J by 3 bases, with 6 bases left in between. The CDR3 DNA sequence: TGTGCCAGTATCAAAGACACTGAAGCTTTCTTT. Translating it yields CASIKDTEAFF.

The rearrangement links TRBV29-1 to TRBJ1-1, with D tentatively TRBD1 (6 bases). The CDR3 extends over 12 amino acids. V lost 8 bases and J lost 2, with 12 bases in between. CDR1 and CDR2 from the germline V gene are SQVTM and ANQGSEA. DNA for the CDR3: TGCAGCTCCACACAGGGCAACACTGAAGCTTTCTTT. Protein: CSSTQGNTEAFF.

This chain's CDR3 is CASSDRGLYGYTF. The CDR3 bases are TGTGCCAGCAGTGACCGGGGCCTCTATGGCTACACCTTC. This chain connects TRBV6-1 to TRBJ1-2; possibly TRBD1 for D (5 bases). Germline CDR1 and CDR2: MNHNS and SASEGT. V was shortened by 3 bases and J by 4 bases, with 9 bases between the two germline ends. This CDR3 has 13 amino acids.

V gene TRBV11-2 combines with J gene TRBJ2-5; TRBD2 matches 12 bases. The V gene end was trimmed by 5 bases and the J gene end by 5 bases; junction bases not matched to a gene: 3. CDR1 and CDR2 from the germline V gene are SGHAT and FQNNGV. This CDR3 has 14 residues. CDR3 in amino acids: CASSRTSGTETQYF. CDR3 bases: TGTGCCAGCAGCCGGACTAGCGGGACCGAGACCCAGTACTTC.

The V and J genes are TRBV15 and TRBJ2-3; D possibly corresponds to TRBD2 (6 bases). This CDR3 is 14 amino acids long. Trimming stripped 7 bases from V and 2 bases from J, with 13 bases between. CDR1 is LNHNV and CDR2 is YYDKDF in the germline V gene (reference sequence). The CDR3 DNA follows: TGTGCCACCACCTGGGGACTGGACACAGATACGCAGTATTTT. Its translation is CATTWGLDTDTQYF.

This chain connects TRBV28 to TRBJ2-7, with D unclear. The CDR3 spans 14 residues. V dropped 1 base and J dropped 6 bases, with 13 bases sitting between them. The germline V gene has CDR1 MDHEN and CDR2 SYDVKM. The CDR3 spells CASSLFVGWVEQYF. CDR3 bases: TGTGCCAGCAGTTTATTCGTGGGATGGGTCGAGCAGTACTTC.

V is TRBV5-1 and J is TRBJ2-5, with D unclear. The CDR3 sequence is 11 residues long. V was pared by 3 bases and J by 4 bases, with 4 bases between. Germline V gene lookup returns CDR1 SGHRS and CDR2 YFSETQ. Here the CDR3 DNA reads TGCGCCAGCAGCTGGGGAGAGACCCAGTACTTC. Translation gives CASSWGETQYF.

The chain uses TRBV7-3 and TRBJ2-1; perhaps TRBD2 as D (5 bases). Germline values: CDR1 SGHTA, CDR2 FQGTGA. The CDR3 loop spans 14 amino acids. Between the trimmed V and J ends, which lost 5 bases and 1 base, there was a span of 9 bases. CDR3: CASSPPGSYNEQFF. In nucleotides, the CDR3 is TGTGCCAGCAGCCCGCCGGGGTCCTACAATGAGCAGTTCTTC.

The V and J genes are TRBV19 and TRBJ2-2; D may be TRBD2 (6 bases). Germline CDR1 and CDR2: LNHDA and SQIVND (reference sequence). The CDR3 contains 12 residues. Trimming removed 5 bases from V and 13 bases from J, with 14 bases in between. The CDR3 region is CASSPQEGWLFF. Here the CDR3 DNA reads TGTGCCAGTAGTCCCCAGGAGGGGTGGCTGTTTTTT.

The rearrangement uses TRBV28 and TRBJ2-3; a possible D gene is TRBD2 (8 bases). The CDR3 is 17 amino acids. Deletions cut 7 bases from V and 6 bases from J, with 26 bases between. In germline, CDR1 is MDHEN, CDR2 SYDVKM. For the CDR3, the DNA is TGTGCCAGCACCCCCGGGAGGGGGCGAGTGGTAGCTGATACGCAGTATTTT. Translation gives CASTPGRGRVVADTQYF.

This clone occurred many times. The chain carries TRBV19 and TRBJ1-5; possibly TRBD1 for D (5 bases). This CDR3 has 15 amino acids. CDR1 LNHDA and CDR2 SQIVND come from the germline V gene (reference sequence). Trimming cost V 3 bases and J 2 bases, with 11 bases left between them. The CDR3 protein is CASSMSTGGNQPQHF. DNA of the CDR3: TGTGCCAGTAGTATGTCAACAGGAGGCAATCAGCCCCAGCATTTT.

The J gene is TRBJ1-1, the V gene TRBV25-1; D is possibly TRBD1 (6 bases). V was trimmed by 5 bases and J by 5 bases, leaving 27 bases between them. Germline V gene data show CDR1 as MGHDK and CDR2 as SYGVNS. The CDR3 totals 18 residues. CDR3 coding DNA: TGTGCCAGCAGTTCCACTCGCCAAAGACAGGTTTTAAGGACTGAAGCTTTCTTT. It codes for CASSSTRQRQVLRTEAFF.

The gene calls are TRBV5-4 and TRBJ2-3; D may be TRBD1 or TRBD2 (5 bases each). Between the trimmed V and J ends, which lost 0 bases and 5 bases, there was a span of 22 bases. This CDR3 contains 18 residues. CDR1 and CDR2 from the germline V gene are SGHNT and YYREEE (reference sequence). CDR3 bases: TGTGCCAGCAGCTTGGGGGCTCCGGGACCCAGGGCGAAAGATACGCAGTATTTT. Its translation: CASSLGAPGPRAKDTQYF.

With respect to this clone: A much bigger clone sits one base away, suggesting this may be a read error. The sample has other DNA sequences that encode this CDR3 too. This chain uses TRBV28 with TRBJ2-1; D not resolved. V shed 2 bases and J shed 3 bases, with 5 bases lying between them. The germline V gene encodes CDR1 MDHEN and CDR2 SYDVKM. The CDR3 has 13 residues. This CDR3 reads CASSLGSYNEQFF. The CDR3 region has the DNA TGTGCCAGCAGTTTAGGTAGCTACAATGAGCAGTTCTTC.

The rearrangement uses TRBV6-6 and TRBJ2-4; 9 nucleotides align to TRBD1. This CDR3 is 14 amino acids long. The V gene's germline CDR1 is MNHNY and CDR2 SVGAGI (reference sequence). Losses at the gene ends were 3 bases for V and 7 bases for J; bases not matched to a gene: 4. CDR3 sequence (DNA): TGTGCCAGCAGTTATGGACAGGGGTCGAACATTCAGTACTTC. It yields the protein CASSYGQGSNIQYF.

Concerning this clone itself: The sample contains more than one DNA sequence encoding this CDR3. This chain connects TRBV19 to TRBJ2-7; TRBD1 aligns across 7 bases. V was clipped by 5 bases and J by 0 bases; unmatched bases: 7. Germline loops: CDR1 LNHDA, CDR2 SQIVND (reference sequence). The CDR3 has 15 amino acids. The CDR3 DNA reads TGTGCCAGTAGTCCAGGGGGAAGGAGCTCCTACGAGCAGTACTTC. Translation: CASSPGGRSSYEQYF.

The chain has TRBV7-9 and TRBJ1-1; no clear D. Per germline, CDR1 SEHNR and CDR2 FQNEAQ (reference sequence). Trimming shortened V by 5 bases and J by 4 bases, and 20 bases separated the two germline ends. The CDR3 covers 16 residues. CDR3 region: CASSPVASARSTEAFF. Written as DNA, the CDR3 is TGTGCCAGCAGCCCCGTGGCATCGGCGCGGAGCACTGAAGCTTTCTTT. The full variable domain, in which reference TRBV7-9 and TRBJ1-1 provide the parts outside the CDR3, is DTGVSQNPRHKITKRGQNVTFRCDPISEHNRLYWYRQTLGQGPEFLTYFQNEAQLEKSRLLSDRFSAERPKGSFSTLEIQRTEQGDSAMYLCASSPVASARSTEAFFGQGTRLTVV.

As regards this clone: The sample carries other DNA sequences with the same CDR3. The chain recombines TRBV19 with TRBJ1-5; D is unresolved. The CDR3 totals 15 residues. Trimming stripped 3 bases from V and 0 bases from J, with 9 bases between. Germline loops: CDR1 LNHDA, CDR2 SQIVND (reference sequence). CDR3 sequence (DNA): TGTGCCAGTAGTATCGGACCCTATAGCAATCAGCCCCAGCATTTT. Protein product: CASSIGPYSNQPQHF. Drawing the rest from reference TRBV19 and TRBJ1-5, the complete variable domain is DGGITQSPKYLFRKEGQNVTLSCEQNLNHDAMYWYRQDPGQGLRLIYYSQIVNDFQKGDIAEGYSVSREKKESFPLTVTSAQKNPTAFYLCASSIGPYSNQPQHFGDGTRLSIL.

J is TRBJ1-2 and V is TRBV28; 9 bases agree with TRBD1. The germline V gene has CDR1 MDHEN and CDR2 SYDVKM. The trim removed 5 bases at V and 8 bases at J, leaving 9 bases unmatched. The CDR3 contains 14 residues. This CDR3 reads CASSPDRGDYGYTF. CDR3 in DNA: TGTGCCAGCAGTCCGGACAGGGGCGATTACGGCTACACCTTC.

The rearrangement joins TRBV5-1 to TRBJ2-2; 10 bases are shared with TRBD2. Germline assignment: CDR1 SGHRS and CDR2 YFSETQ. The CDR3 consists of 17 residues. Losses at the gene ends were 4 bases for V and 3 bases for J; bases not matched to a gene: 9. The CDR3 bases are TGCGCCAGCAGCGCCCTAGCGGGAGTCGGCTACACCGGGGAGCTGTTTTTT. Translated, it gives CASSALAGVGYTGELFF.

The gene calls are TRBV4-2 and TRBJ2-7; weak D call: TRBD1 (6 bases). Germline values: CDR1 LGHNA, CDR2 YNFKEQ. V lost 0 bases to trimming and J lost 3 bases, with 9 bases between them. This CDR3 is built from 14 residues. The CDR3 loop is CASSQETGYYEQYF. The CDR3, as DNA: TGTGCCAGCAGCCAAGAGACAGGATACTACGAGCAGTACTTC.

This clone has just one count. The rearrangement joins TRBV25-1 to TRBJ2-5; 8 nucleotides align to TRBD2. The CDR3 contains 15 residues. V dropped 4 bases and J dropped 0; count of bases not matched to a gene: 4. CDR1 is MGHDK and CDR2 is SYGVNS in the germline V gene. The CDR3 bases are TGTGCCAGCAGTGCGGTAGCGGGGCACCAAGAGACCCAGTACTTC. Translated, it gives CASSAVAGHQETQYF.

The chain is built from TRBV5-1 and TRBJ1-5; D unresolved. V lost 0 bases and J 4 bases, leaving 8 bases between the germline ends. From germline, CDR1 is SGHRS and CDR2 YFSETQ. The CDR3 totals 14 residues. CDR3 sequence: CASSLEVGNQPQHF. The CDR3, as DNA: TGCGCCAGCAGCTTGGAGGTAGGGAATCAGCCCCAGCATTTT.